The next 9 T cell receptor beta chains were all read from a single sample in a study of early T cells in non-severe SARS-CoV-2 infection. From the 5' RACE reads, TCRdb called clonotypes with MiXCR, one entry per CDR3 protein. The sample holds 99,000 or so distinct CDR3 sequences, around 16% seen once. The material sequenced was whole blood. The source is an adult who was a healthcare worker with PCR-confirmed SARS-CoV-2 infection or an uninfected control (not recorded which).

This clonotype turned up a few times. The V and J genes are TRBV5-5 and TRBJ1-5; D call uncertain. Germline assignment: CDR1 SGHKS and CDR2 YYEKEE (reference sequence). V lost 0 bases and J lost 0, with 7 bases in between. The CDR3 has 15 residues. The CDR3 DNA reads as TGTGCCAGCAGCTTGGTACGGGGTAGCAATCAGCCCCAGCATTTT. It specifies CASSLVRGSNQPQHF.

The chain joins TRBV6-1 to TRBJ2-5; TRBD2 matches at 9 bases. This CDR3 has 15 residues. Germline-derived CDR1 and CDR2 are MNHNS and SASEGT. J was trimmed by 2 bases and V by 4 bases; bases with no gene match: 5. The CDR3 DNA reads TGTGCCAGCAGTGTTGCTAGCGGGGTACAAGAGACCCAGTACTTC. Its protein product is CASSVASGVQETQYF.

The chain has TRBV3-1 and TRBJ2-1, with D maybe TRBD1 (6 bases). CDR3 length: 14 residues. With 0 bases removed from V and 8 bases from J, the gap between germline ends came to 11 bases. Germline V gene data show CDR1 as LGHDT and CDR2 as YNNKEL (reference sequence). The CDR3 nucleotides are TGTGCCAGCAGCCAAGATCTGGGGGCTTATGAGCAGTTCTTC. It yields the protein CASSQDLGAYEQFF.

This clonotype was detected a few times. CDR3 amino acids: CSAMTSVYEQYF. The CDR3 nucleotides read TGCAGTGCCATGACTAGCGTCTACGAGCAGTACTTC. The chain is built from TRBV20-1 and TRBJ2-7, with TRBD2 matching over 8 bases. V lost 6 bases, J lost 3 bases, and 4 bases stayed unmatched. The CDR3 covers 12 residues. CDR1 DFQATT and CDR2 SNEGSKA come from the germline V gene (reference sequence).

This clonotype has more than one count but fewer than ten. This chain links TRBV12-3 or TRBV12-4 with TRBJ1-5, with D possibly TRBD1 on 6 matching bases. The CDR3 length is 16 residues. V lost 6 bases to trimming and J lost 8 bases, with 23 bases between them. The CDR3 sequence: CASSRGRDGGGEPQHF. In DNA, the CDR3 is TGTGCCAGCAGCCGGGGCCGGGACGGCGGGGGCGAGCCCCAGCATTTT.

Comments on this clonotype: One junction end disagrees with the germline gene, perhaps due to a read error. The V and J genes are TRBV5-6 and TRBJ1-5; TRBD1 is a possible D gene (6 bases). CDR1 is SGHDT, CDR2 YYEEEE, per germline. The length of the CDR3 is 17 residues. CDR3 bases: TGTTCCAGCAGCTTACAAAGTAACAGGGACCCCTCTCAGCCCCAGCATTTT. Residues: CSSSLQSNRDPSQPQHF.

The table lists this clonotype with many counts. This sequence joins TRBV5-4 and TRBJ2-1; the D is unclear. The CDR3 totals 12 residues. Trimming removed 3 bases at V and 7 bases at J, with 8 bases between. Per the germline V gene, CDR1 is SGHNT and CDR2 is YYREEE (reference sequence). The CDR3 DNA follows: TGTGCCAGCAGCTCGAAGGCAAATGAGCAGTTCTTC. Translation gives CASSSKANEQFF.

V usage is TRBV4-1 and J usage is TRBJ2-7; TRBD2 aligns across 7 bases. The CDR3 is 15 amino acids. Losses at the gene ends were 3 bases for V and 1 base for J; bases not matched to a gene: 6. The germline V gene encodes CDR1 MGHRA and CDR2 YSYEKL. As DNA, the CDR3 is TGCGCCAGCAGCCAGGTAGCGGGCGTGTCCTACGAGCAGTACTTC. The encoded protein is CASSQVAGVSYEQYF.

The chain has TRBV21-1 and TRBJ2-1; the table assigns TRBD2, which was not confirmed against the DNA. TRBV21-1 is flagged as a pseudogene. The CDR3 spans 17 residues. The CDR3 DNA is TGTGCCAGCAGCAAAGCAGGTAGCGGGATTCCCTACAATGAGCAGTTCTTC. Protein sequence: CASSKAGSGIPYNEQFF.